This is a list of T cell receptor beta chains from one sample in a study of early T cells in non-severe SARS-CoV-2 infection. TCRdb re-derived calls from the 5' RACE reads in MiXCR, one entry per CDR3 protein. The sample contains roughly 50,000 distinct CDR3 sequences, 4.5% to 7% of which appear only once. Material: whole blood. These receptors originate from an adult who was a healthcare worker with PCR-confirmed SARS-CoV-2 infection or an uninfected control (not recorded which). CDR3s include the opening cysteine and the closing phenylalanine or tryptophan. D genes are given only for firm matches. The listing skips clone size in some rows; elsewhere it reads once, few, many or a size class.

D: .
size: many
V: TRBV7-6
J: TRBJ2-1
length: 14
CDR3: CASSLGRGGDEQFF
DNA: TGTGCCAGCAGCTTAGGAAGGGGGGGTGATGAGCAGTTCTTC

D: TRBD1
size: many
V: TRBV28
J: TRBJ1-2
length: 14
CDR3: CASSDGQGIYGYTF
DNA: TGTGCCAGCAGCGATGGACAGGGGATCTATGGCTACACCTTC

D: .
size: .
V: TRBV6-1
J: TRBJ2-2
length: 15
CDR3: CASRRALIRTGELFF
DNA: TGTGCCAGCAGGAGGGCCCTAATCAGGACCGGGGAGCTGTTTTTT

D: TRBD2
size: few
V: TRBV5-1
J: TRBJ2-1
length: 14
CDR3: CASKLAGEYNEQFF
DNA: TGCGCCAGCAAACTAGCGGGGGAATACAATGAGCAGTTCTTC

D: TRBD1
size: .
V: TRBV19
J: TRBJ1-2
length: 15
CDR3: CASSTTGTAISGYTF
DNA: TGTGCCAGTAGTACAACGGGGACAGCCATTTCTGGCTACACCTTC

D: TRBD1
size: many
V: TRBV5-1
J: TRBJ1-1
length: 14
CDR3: CASSHGTGATEAFF
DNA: TGCGCCAGCAGCCACGGGACAGGGGCTACTGAAGCTTTCTTT

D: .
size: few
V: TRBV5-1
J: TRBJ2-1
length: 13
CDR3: CASSLDIYNEQFF
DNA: TGCGCCAGCAGCTTGGACATCTACAATGAGCAGTTCTTC

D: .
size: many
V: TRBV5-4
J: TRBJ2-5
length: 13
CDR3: CASSGGPQETQYF
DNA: TGTGCCAGCAGCGGGGGCCCCCAAGAGACCCAGTACTTC

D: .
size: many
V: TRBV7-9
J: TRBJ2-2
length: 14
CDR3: CASSFDRNTGELFF
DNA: TGTGCCAGCAGTTTCGACAGGAACACCGGGGAGCTGTTTTTT

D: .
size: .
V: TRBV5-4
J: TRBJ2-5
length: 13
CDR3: CASSLATTETQYF
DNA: TGTGCCAGCAGCTTGGCAACTACGGAGACCCAGTACTTC

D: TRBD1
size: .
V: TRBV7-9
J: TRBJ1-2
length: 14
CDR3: CASSTRQGGAGYTF
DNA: TGTGCCAGCAGCACCCGACAGGGAGGTGCTGGCTACACCTTC

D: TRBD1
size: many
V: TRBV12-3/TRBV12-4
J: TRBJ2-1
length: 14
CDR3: CASRMTGDYNEQFF
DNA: TGTGCCAGCAGGATGACAGGGGACTACAATGAGCAGTTCTTC

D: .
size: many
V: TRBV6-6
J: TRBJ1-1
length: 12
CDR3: CASSYNEGEAFF
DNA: TGTGCCAGCAGTTACAACGAGGGGGAAGCTTTCTTT

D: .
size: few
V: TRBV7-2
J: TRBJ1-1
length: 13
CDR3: CASSLEMNTEAFF
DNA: TGTGCCAGCAGCTTAGAGATGAACACTGAAGCTTTCTTT

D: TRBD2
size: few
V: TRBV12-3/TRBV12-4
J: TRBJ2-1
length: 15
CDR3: CASSPIAGVGNEQFF
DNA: TGTGCCAGCAGCCCAATAGCGGGAGTGGGGAATGAGCAGTTCTTC

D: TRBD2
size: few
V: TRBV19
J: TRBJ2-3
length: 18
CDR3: CASSSQGTSGSVGDTQYF
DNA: TGTGCCAGTAGCTCCCAGGGGACTAGCGGGAGTGTGGGAGATACGCAGTATTTT

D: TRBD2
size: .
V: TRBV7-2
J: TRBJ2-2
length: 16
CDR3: CASSPPAGGITGELFF
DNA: TGTGCCAGCAGCCCCCCGGCGGGGGGTATCACCGGGGAGCTGTTTTTT

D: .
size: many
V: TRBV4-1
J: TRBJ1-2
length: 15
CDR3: CASSQDRGNNYGYTF
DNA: TGCGCCAGCAGCCAAGATAGGGGTAATAACTATGGCTACACCTTC

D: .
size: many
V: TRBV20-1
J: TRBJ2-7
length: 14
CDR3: CSAKGTLSSYEQYF
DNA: TGCAGTGCTAAGGGGACGTTGAGCTCCTACGAGCAGTACTTC

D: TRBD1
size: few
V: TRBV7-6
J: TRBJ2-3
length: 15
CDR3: CASGLTGQRTDTQYF
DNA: TGTGCCAGTGGGCTGACAGGGCAACGCACAGATACGCAGTATTTT

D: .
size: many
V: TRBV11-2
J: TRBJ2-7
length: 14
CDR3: CASFRAQTTYEQYF
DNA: TGTGCCAGTTTCAGGGCTCAGACTACCTACGAGCAGTACTTC

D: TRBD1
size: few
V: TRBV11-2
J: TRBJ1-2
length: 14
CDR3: CASSLGRTGSSSIF
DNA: TGTGCCAGCAGCTTGGGGAGGACAGGCTCCAGCTCAATCTTC

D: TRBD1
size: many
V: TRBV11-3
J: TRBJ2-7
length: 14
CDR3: CASSPRDSSYEQYF
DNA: TGTGCCAGCAGCCCCCGGGACAGTTCCTACGAGCAGTACTTC

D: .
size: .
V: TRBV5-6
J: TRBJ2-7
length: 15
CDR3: CASSLSGSSLHEQYF
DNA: TGTGCCAGCAGCTTGTCGGGGAGTAGCTTGCACGAGCAGTACTTC

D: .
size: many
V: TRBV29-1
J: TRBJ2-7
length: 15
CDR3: CSAEGWSFSSYEQYF
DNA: TGCAGCGCGGAGGGGTGGTCGTTTTCCTCCTACGAGCAGTACTTC

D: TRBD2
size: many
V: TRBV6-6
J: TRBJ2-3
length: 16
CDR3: CASSSGLAGALDTQYF
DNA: TGTGCCAGCAGCTCGGGACTAGCGGGGGCCTTAGATACGCAGTATTTT

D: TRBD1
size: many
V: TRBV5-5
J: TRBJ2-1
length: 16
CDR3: CASSHLGQGTYNEQFF
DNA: TGTGCCAGCAGCCACCTAGGACAGGGAACCTACAATGAGCAGTTCTTC

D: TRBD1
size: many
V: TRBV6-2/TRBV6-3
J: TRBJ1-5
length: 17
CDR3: CASSYSGGTGSNQPQHF
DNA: TGTGCCAGCAGTTACTCAGGCGGGACAGGGTCCAATCAGCCCCAGCATTTT

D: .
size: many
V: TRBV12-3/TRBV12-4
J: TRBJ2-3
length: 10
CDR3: CASSLNTQYF
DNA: TGTGCCAGCAGCCTTAATACGCAGTATTTT

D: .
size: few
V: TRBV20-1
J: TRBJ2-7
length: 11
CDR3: CSAKDGTKQYF
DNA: TGCAGTGCTAAGGACGGGACGAAGCAGTACTTC

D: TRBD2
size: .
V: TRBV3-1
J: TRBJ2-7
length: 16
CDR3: CASSQEAGAGGHEQYF
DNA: TGTGCCAGCAGCCAAGAAGCCGGCGCGGGAGGCCACGAGCAGTACTTC

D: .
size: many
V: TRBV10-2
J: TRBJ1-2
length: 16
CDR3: CASVEGRIPSNYGYTF
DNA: TGCGCCAGCGTGGAGGGTCGAATACCCTCTAACTATGGCTACACCTTC

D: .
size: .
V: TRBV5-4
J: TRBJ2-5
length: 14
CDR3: CASSNRDNQETQYF
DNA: TGTGCCAGCAGCAACCGGGACAATCAAGAGACCCAGTACTTC

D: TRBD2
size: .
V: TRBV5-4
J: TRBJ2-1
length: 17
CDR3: CASSFPRGLGGGVEQFF
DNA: TGTGCCAGCAGCTTCCCCCGCGGGCTCGGCGGGGGGGTCGAGCAGTTCTTC

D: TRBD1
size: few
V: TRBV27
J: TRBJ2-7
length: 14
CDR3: CASSPGTGGGEQYF
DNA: TGTGCCAGCAGTCCCGGGACAGGGGGTGGGGAGCAGTACTTC

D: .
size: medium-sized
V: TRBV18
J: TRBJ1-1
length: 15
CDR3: CASSPSDGMNTEAFF
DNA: TGTGCCAGCTCACCATCAGACGGCATGAACACTGAAGCTTTCTTT